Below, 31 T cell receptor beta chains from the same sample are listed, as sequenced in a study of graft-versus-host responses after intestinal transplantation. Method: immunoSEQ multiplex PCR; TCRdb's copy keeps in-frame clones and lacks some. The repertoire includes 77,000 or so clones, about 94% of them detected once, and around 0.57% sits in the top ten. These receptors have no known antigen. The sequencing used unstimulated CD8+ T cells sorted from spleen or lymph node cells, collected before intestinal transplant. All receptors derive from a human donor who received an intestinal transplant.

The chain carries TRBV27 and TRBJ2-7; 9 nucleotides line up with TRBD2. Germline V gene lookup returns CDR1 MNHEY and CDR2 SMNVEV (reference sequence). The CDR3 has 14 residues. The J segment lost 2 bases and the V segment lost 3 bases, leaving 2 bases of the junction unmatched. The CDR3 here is CASSFRGRAYEQYF. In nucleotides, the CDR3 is TGTGCCAGCAGTTTTCGCGGGAGGGCCTACGAGCAGTACTTC.

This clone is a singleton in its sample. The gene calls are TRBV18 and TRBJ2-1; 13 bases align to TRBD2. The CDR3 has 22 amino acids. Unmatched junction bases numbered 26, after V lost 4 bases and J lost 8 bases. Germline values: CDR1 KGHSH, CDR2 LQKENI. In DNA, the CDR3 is TGTGCCAGCTCACTTACAGCCGAAGGACTAGCGGGAGAGGGACCCCGTATGGATGAGCAGTTCTTC. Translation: CASSLTAEGLAGEGPRMDEQFF.

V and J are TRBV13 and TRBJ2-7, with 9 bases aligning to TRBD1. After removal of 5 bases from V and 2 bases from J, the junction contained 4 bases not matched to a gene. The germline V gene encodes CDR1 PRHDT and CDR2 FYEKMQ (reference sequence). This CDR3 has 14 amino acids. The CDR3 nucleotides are TGTGCCAGCAGCGCGGGACAGGGCACCTACGAGCAGTACTTC. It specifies CASSAGQGTYEQYF.

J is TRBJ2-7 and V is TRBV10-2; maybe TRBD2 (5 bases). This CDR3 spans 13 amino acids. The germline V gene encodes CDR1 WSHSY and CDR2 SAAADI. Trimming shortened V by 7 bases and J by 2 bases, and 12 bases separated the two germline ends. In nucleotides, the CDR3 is TGCGCCAGCAAAGGAGGATTTCCCTACGAGCAGTACTTC. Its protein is CASKGGFPYEQYF.

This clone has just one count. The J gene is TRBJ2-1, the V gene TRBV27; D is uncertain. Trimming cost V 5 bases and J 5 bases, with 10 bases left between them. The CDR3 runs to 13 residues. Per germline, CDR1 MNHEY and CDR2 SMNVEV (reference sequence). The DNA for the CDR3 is TGTGCCAGCAGTATCTCCCCTCACAATGAGCAGTTCTTC. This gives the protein CASSISPHNEQFF.

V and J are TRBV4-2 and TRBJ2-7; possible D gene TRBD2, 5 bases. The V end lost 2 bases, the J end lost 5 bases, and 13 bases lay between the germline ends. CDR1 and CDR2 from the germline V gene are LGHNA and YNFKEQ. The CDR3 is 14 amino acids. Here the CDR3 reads CASSQKASRNEQYF. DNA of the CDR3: TGTGCCAGCAGCCAAAAAGCTAGCAGGAACGAGCAGTACTTC.

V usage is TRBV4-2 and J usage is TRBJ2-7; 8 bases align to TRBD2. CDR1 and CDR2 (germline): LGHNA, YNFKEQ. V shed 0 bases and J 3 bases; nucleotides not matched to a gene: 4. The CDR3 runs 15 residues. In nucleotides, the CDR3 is TGTGCCAGCAGCCAAGAGGCGAGCGGGAGCTACGAGCAGTACTTC. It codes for CASSQEASGSYEQYF.

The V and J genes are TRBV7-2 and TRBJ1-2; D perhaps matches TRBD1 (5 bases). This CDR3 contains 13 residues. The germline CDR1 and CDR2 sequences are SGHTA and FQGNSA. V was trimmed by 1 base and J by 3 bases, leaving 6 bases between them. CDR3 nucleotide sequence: TGTGCCAGCAGCTTAGAAGGGGACTATGGCTACACCTTC. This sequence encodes CASSLEGDYGYTF.

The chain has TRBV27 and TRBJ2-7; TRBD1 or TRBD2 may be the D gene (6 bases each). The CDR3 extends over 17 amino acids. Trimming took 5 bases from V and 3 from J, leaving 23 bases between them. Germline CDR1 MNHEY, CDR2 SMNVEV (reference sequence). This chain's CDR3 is CASSPDRDPGGGYEQYF. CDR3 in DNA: TGTGCCAGCAGTCCTGACCGGGACCCAGGAGGGGGCTACGAGCAGTACTTC.

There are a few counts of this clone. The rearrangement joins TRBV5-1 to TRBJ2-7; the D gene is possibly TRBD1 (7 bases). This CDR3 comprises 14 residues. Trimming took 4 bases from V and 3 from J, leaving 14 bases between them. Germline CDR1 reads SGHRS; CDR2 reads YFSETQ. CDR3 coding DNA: TGCGCCAGCAGCCAGGGGGACGGGAGCTACGAGCAGTACTTC. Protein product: CASSQGDGSYEQYF.

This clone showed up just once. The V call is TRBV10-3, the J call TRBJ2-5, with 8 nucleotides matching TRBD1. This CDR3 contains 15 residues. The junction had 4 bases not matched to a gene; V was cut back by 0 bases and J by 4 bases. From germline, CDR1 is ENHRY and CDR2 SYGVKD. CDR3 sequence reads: CAISESRGRRETQYF. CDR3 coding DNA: TGTGCCATCAGTGAGTCCAGGGGGCGACGAGAGACCCAGTACTTC.

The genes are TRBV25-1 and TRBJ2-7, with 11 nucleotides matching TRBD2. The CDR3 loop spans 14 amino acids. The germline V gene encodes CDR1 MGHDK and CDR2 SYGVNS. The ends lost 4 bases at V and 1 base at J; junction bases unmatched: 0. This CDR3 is CASSGTSGSYEQYF. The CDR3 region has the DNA TGTGCCAGCAGTGGGACTAGCGGGTCCTACGAGCAGTACTTC.

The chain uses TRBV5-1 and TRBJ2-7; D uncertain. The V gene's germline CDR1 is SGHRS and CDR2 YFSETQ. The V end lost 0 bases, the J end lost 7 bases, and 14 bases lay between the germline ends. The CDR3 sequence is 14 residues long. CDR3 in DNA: TGCGCCAGCAGCTTGGTTGGCCCCACTGGGGAGCAGTACTTC. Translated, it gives CASSLVGPTGEQYF.

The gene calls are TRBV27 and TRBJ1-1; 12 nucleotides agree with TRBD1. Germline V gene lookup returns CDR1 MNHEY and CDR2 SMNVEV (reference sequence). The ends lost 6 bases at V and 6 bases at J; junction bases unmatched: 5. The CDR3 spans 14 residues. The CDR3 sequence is CASSTGQGAPEAFF. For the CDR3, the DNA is TGTGCCAGCAGCACGGGACAGGGGGCGCCTGAAGCTTTCTTT.

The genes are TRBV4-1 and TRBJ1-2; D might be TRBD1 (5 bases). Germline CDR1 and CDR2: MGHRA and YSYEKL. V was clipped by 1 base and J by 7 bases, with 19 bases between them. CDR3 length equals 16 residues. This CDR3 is CASSQVVGRGEGGYTF. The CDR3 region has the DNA TGCGCCAGCAGCCAAGTTGTGGGGCGGGGCGAGGGTGGCTACACCTTC.

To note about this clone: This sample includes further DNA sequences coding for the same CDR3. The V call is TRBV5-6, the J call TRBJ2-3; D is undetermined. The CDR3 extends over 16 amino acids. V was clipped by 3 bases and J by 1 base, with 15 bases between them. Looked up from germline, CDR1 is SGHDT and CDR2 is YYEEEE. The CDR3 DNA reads TGTGCCAGCAGCTGCTGGACGATTCCCGGCACAGATACGCAGTATTTT. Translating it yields CASSCWTIPGTDTQYF.

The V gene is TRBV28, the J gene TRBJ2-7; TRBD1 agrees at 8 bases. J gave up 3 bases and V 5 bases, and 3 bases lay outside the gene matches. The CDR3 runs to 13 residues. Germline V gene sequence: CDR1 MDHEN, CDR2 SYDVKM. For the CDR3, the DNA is TGTGCCAGCAGTACCGGGACAGGCTACGAGCAGTACTTC. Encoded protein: CASSTGTGYEQYF. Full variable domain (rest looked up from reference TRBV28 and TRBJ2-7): DVKVTQSSRYLVKRTGEKVFLECVQDMDHENMFWYRQDPGLGLRLIYFSYDVKMKEKGDIPEGYSVSREKKERFSLILESASTNQTSMYLCASSTGTGYEQYFGPGTRLTVT.

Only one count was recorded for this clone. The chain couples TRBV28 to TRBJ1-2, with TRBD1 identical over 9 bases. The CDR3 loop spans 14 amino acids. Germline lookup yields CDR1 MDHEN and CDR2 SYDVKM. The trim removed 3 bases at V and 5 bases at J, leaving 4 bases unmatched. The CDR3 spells CASSFGTGSYGYTF. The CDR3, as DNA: TGTGCCAGCAGTTTCGGGACAGGGAGTTATGGCTACACCTTC.

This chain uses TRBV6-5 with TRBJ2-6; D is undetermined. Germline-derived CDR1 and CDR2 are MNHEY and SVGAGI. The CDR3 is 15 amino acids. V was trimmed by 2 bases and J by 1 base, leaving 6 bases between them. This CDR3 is CASSYTLSGANVLTF. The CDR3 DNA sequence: TGTGCCAGCAGTTACACATTATCTGGGGCCAACGTCCTGACTTTC.

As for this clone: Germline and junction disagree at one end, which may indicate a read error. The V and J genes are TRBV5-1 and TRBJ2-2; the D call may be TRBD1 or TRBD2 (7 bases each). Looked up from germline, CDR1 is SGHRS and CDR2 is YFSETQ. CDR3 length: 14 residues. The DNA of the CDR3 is TGCGCCAGCAGCTTGATCGTACAGGGGAGGGATCTGTTTTTT. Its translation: CASSLIVQGRDLFF.

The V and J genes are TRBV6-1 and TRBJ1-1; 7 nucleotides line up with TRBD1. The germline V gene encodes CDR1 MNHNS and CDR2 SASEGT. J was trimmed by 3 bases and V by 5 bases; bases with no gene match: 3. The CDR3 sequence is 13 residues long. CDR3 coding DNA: TGTGCCAGCAGTAGGGACAGCTACACTGAAGCTTTCTTT. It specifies CASSRDSYTEAFF.

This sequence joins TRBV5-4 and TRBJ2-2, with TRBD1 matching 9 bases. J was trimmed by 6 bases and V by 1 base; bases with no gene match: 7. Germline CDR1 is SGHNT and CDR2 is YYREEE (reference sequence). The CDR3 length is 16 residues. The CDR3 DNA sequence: TGTGCCAGCAGCTTGCTTGGGGACAGGGTGTCCGGGGAGCTGTTTTTT. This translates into CASSLLGDRVSGELFF.

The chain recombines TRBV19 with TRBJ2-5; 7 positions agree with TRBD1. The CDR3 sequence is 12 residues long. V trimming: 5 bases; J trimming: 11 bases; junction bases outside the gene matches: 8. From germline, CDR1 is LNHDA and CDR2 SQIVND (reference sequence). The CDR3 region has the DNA TGTGCCAGTAGTCCCGACAGGGAAAGGCAGTACTTC. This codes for CASSPDRERQYF.

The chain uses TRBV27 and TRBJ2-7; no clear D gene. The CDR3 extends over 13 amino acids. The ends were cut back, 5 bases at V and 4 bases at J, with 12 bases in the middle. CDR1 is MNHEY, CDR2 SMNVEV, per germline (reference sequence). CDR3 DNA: TGTGCCAGCAGTGCGGACCCTTCGTACGAGCAGTACTTC. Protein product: CASSADPSYEQYF.

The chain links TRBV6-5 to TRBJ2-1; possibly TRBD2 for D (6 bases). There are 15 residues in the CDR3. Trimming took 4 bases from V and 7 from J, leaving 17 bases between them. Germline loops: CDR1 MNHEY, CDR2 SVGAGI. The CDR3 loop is CASSLIIRGSNEQFF. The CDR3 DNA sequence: TGTGCCAGCAGTTTAATCATCCGGGGGAGTAATGAGCAGTTCTTC.

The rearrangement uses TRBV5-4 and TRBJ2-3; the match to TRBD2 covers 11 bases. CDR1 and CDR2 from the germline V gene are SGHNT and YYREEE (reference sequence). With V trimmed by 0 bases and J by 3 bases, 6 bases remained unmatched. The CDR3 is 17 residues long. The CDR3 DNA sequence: TGTGCCAGCAGCTTGGGGGGGGCTAGCGGGAGGACAGATACGCAGTATTTT. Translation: CASSLGGASGRTDTQYF.

The CDR3 region has the DNA TGCGCCAGCAGCCAAGTAGATATAGGGGCCTACAATGAGCAGTTCTTC. Protein: CASSQVDIGAYNEQFF. This chain joins TRBV4-1 and TRBJ2-1; TRBD1 is a possible D gene (5 bases). Trimming pared 1 base from V and 2 bases from J, leaving 12 bases between. The CDR3 runs to 16 residues. Germline assignment: CDR1 MGHRA and CDR2 YSYEKL.

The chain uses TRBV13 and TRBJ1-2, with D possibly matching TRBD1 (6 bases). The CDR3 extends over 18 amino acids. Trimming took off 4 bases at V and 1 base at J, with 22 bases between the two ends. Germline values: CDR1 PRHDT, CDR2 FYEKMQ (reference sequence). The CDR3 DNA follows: TGTGCCAGCAGCTCATACCCGGGACATAGGCTTGTTAACTATGGCTACACCTTC. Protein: CASSSYPGHRLVNYGYTF.

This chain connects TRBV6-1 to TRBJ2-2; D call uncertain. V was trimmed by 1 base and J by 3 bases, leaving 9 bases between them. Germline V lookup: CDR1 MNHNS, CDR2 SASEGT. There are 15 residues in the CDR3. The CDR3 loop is CASSEVAADTGELFF. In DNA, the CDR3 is TGTGCCAGCAGTGAAGTGGCAGCTGACACCGGGGAGCTGTTTTTT.

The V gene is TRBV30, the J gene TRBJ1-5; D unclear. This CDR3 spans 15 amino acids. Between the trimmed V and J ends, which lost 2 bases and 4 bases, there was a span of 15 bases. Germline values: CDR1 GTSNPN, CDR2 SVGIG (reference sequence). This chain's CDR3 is CAWSQGTDLNQPQHF. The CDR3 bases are TGTGCCTGGAGTCAAGGAACCGATTTAAATCAGCCCCAGCATTTT.

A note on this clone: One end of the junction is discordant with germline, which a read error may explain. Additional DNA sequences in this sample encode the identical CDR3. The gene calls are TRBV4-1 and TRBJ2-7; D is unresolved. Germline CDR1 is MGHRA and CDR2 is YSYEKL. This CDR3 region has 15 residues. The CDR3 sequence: CASRQASGGSYEQYF. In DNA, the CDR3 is TGCGCCAGCAGACAAGCATCGGGTGGCTCCTACGAACAGTACTTC.